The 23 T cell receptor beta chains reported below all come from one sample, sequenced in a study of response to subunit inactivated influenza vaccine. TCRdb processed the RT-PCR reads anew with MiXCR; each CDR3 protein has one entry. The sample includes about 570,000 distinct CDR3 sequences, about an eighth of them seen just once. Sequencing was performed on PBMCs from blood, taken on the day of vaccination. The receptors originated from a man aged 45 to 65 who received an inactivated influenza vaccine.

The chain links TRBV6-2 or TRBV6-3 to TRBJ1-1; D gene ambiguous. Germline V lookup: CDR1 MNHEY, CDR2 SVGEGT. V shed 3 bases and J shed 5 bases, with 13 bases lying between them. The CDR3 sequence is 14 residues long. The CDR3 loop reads CASSYNLRGTEAFF. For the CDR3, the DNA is TGTGCCAGCAGTTATAACCTCCGGGGAACTGAAGCTTTCTTT.

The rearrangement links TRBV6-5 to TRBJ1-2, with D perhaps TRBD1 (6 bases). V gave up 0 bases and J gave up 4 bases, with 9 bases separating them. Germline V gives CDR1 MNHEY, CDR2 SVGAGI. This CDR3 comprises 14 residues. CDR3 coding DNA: TGTGCCAGCAGTTACTCGAAGGGGGTCTATGGCTACACCTTC. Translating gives CASSYSKGVYGYTF.

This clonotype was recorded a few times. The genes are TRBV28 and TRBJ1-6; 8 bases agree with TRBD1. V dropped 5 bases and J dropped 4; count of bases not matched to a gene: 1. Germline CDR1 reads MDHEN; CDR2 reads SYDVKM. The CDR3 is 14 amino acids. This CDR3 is CASSTGGYNSPLHF. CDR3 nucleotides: TGTGCCAGCAGTACAGGGGGGTATAATTCACCCCTCCACTTT.

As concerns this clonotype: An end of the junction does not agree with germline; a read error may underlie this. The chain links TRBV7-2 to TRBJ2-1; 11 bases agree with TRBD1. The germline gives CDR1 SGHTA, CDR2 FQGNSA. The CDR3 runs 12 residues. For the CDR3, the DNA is TGTGCCAGCAGCTTAGTGGGACAGGGGGTGGTTTTC. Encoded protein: CASSLVGQGVVF.

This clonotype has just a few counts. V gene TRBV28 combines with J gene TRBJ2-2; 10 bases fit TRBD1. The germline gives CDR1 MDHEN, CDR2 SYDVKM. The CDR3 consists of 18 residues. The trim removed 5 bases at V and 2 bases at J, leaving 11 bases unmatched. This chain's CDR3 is CASSPAGTGVLNTGELFF. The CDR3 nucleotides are TGTGCCAGCAGTCCCGCCGGGACAGGGGTCCTAAACACCGGGGAGCTGTTTTTT.

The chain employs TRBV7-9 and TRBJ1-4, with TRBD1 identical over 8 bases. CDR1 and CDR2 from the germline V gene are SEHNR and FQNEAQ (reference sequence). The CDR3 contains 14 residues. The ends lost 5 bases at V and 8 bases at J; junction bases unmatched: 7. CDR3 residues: CASSGQGAGEKLFF. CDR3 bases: TGTGCCAGCAGCGGACAGGGTGCCGGCGAAAAACTGTTTTTT. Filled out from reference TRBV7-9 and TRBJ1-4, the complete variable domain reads DTGVSQNPRHKITKRGQNVTFRCDPISEHNRLYWYRQTLGQGPEFLTYFQNEAQLEKSRLLSDRFSAERPKGSFSTLEIQRTEQGDSAMYLCASSGQGAGEKLFFGSGTQLSVL.

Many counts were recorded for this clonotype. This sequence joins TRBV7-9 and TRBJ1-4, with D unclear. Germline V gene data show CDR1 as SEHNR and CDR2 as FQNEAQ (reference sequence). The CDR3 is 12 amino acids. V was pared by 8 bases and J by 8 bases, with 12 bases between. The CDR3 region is CASEMNEEKLFF. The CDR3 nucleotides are TGTGCCAGCGAGATGAACGAGGAAAAACTGTTTTTT.

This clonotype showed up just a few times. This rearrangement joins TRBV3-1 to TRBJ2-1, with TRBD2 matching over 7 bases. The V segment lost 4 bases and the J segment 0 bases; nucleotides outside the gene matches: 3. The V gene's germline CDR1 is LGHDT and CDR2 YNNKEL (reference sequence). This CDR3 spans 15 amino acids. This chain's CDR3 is CASSPRDYSYNEQFF. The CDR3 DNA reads TGTGCCAGCAGCCCCCGGGACTACTCCTACAATGAGCAGTTCTTC.

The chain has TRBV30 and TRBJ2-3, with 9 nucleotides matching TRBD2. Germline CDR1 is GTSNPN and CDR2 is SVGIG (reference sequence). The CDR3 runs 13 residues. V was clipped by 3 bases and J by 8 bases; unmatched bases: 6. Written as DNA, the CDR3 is TGTGCCTGGAGCGAGACTAGCGGAACTACGCAGTATTTT. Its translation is CAWSETSGTTQYF.

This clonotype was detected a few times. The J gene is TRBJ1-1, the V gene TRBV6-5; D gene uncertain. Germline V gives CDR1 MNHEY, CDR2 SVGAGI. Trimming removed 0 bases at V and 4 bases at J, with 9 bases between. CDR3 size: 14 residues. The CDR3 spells CASSYSPKATEAFF. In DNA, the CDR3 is TGTGCCAGCAGTTACTCCCCAAAAGCCACTGAAGCTTTCTTT.

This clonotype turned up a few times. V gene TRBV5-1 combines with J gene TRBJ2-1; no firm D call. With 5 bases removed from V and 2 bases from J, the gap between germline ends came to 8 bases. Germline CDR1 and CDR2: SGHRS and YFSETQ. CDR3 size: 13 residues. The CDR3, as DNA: TGCGCCAGCAGGGCAGATGCCTACAATGAGCAGTTCTTC. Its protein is CASRADAYNEQFF.

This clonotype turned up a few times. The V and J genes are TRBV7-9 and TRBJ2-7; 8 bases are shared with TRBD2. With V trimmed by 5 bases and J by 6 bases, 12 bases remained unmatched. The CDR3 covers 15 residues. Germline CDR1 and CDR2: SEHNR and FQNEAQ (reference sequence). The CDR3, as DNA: TGTGCCAGCAGCCCTGACGGGGGGGTCAGGGGCGAGCAGTACTTC. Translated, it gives CASSPDGGVRGEQYF.

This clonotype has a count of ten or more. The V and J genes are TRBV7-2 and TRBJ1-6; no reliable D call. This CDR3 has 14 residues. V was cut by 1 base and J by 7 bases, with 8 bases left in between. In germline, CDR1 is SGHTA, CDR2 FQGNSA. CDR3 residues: CASSLGRENSPLHF. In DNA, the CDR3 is TGTGCCAGCAGCTTAGGACGGGAAAATTCACCCCTCCACTTT.

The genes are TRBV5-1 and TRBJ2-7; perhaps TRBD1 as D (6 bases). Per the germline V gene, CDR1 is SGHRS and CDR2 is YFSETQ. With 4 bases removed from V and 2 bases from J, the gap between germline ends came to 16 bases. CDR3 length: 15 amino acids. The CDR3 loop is CASSDLPGEPYEQYF. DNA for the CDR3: TGCGCCAGCAGCGACTTACCAGGGGAGCCCTACGAGCAGTACTTC.

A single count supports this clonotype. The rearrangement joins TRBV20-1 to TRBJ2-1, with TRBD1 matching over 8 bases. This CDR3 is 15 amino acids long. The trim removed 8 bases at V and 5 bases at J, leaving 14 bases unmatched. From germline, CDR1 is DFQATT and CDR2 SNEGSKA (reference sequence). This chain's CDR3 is CSPLSANRGNNEQFF. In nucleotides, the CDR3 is TGCAGTCCCCTTAGCGCTAACAGGGGGAACAATGAGCAGTTCTTC.

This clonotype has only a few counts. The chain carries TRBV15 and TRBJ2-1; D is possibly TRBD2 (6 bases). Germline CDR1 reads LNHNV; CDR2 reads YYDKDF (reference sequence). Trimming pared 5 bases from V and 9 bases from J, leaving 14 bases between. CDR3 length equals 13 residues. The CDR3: CATSEGKRAEQFF. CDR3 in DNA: TGTGCCACCAGCGAGGGGAAGCGGGCTGAGCAGTTCTTC. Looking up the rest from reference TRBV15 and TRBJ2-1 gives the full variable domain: DAMVIQNPRYQVTQFGKPVTLSCSQTLNHNVMYWYQQKSSQAPKLLFHYYDKDFNNEADTPDNFQSRRPNTSFCFLDIRSPGLGDTAMYLCATSEGKRAEQFFGPGTRLTVL.

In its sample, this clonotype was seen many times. CDR3 loop: CASSSRRDTGELFF. The CDR3 DNA sequence: TGTGCCAGCAGCTCCCGGCGGGACACCGGGGAGCTGTTTTTT. The chain is built from TRBV7-9 and TRBJ2-2, with D possibly matching TRBD2 (5 bases). CDR3 length: 14 amino acids. Germline lookup yields CDR1 SEHNR and CDR2 FQNEAQ (reference sequence). Trimming took 4 bases from V and 3 from J, leaving 9 bases between them.

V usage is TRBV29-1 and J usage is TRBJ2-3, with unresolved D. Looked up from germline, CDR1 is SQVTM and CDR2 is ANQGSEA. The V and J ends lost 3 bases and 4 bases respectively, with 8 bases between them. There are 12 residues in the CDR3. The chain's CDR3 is CSVEGLSDTQYF. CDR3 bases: TGCAGCGTTGAGGGCTTGTCAGATACGCAGTATTTT.

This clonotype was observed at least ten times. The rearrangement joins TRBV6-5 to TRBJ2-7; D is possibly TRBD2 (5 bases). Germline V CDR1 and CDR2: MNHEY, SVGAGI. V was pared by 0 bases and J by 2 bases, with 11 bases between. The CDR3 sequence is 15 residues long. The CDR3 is CASSYSISGTYEQYF. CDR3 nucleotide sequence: TGTGCCAGCAGTTACTCGATCTCGGGGACCTACGAGCAGTACTTC.

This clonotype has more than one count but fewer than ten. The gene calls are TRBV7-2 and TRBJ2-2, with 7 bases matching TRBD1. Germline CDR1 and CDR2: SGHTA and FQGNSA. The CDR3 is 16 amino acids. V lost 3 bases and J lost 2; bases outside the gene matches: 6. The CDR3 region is CASSFLGQSNTGELFF. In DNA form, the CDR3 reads TGTGCCAGCAGCTTTCTGGGACAGAGTAACACCGGGGAGCTGTTTTTT.

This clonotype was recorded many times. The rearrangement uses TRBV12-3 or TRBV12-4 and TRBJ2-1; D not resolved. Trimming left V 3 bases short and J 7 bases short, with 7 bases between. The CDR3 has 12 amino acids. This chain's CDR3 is CASSFYGNEQFF. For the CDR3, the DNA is TGTGCCAGCAGTTTCTACGGGAATGAGCAGTTCTTC.

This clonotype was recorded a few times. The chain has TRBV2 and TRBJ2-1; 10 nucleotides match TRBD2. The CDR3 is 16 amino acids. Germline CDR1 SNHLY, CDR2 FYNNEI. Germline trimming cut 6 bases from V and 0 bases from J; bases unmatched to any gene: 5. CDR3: CASSSSGGSSYNEQFF. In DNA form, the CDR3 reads TGTGCCAGCAGCTCTAGCGGGGGTAGCTCCTACAATGAGCAGTTCTTC.

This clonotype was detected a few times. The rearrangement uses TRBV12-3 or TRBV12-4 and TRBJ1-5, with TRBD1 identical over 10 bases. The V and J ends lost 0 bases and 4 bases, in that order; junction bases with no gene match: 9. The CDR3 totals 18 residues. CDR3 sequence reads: CASSLAATGGLRNQPQHF. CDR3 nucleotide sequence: TGTGCCAGCAGTTTAGCGGCGACAGGGGGCCTGCGAAATCAGCCCCAGCATTTT.